The clone carrying this T cell receptor (beta chain) appeared many times. Its specificity is not known. The data were taken from a study of identical twins. Study-level findings and limits: It was possible that invariant MAIT and iNKT cells partly confounded the zero-insertion analyses.

CDR3 length: 16 residues. With V trimmed by 4 bases and J by 4 bases, 5 bases remained unmatched. Germline CDR1 is MDHEN and CDR2 is SYDVKM. Via MiXCR, TCRdb re-called the 5' RACE reads, giving one row per CDR3 protein. The sample carries about 220,000 distinct CDR3 sequences, roughly 9.4% recorded once. The source is a woman aged 18 to 35 in good health. The rearrangement uses TRBV28 and TRBJ1-4, with 11 bases identical to TRBD1. The sequencing input was memory (CD45RO+) T cells sorted from blood. The CDR3 is CASSSGTGGNNEKLFF. Here the CDR3 DNA reads TGTGCCAGCAGTTCCGGGACAGGGGGGAATAATGAAAAACTGTTTTTT.